The TCR beta chain under discussion was sequenced for a study of technical replicates of blood from a few donors. Profiled with immunoSEQ multiplex PCR; TCRdb holds only in-frame clones, not every one. The sample consists of some 70,000 clones, 85% to 95% of them appearing once. Trimming cost V 4 bases and J 6 bases; bases outside gene matches: 7. The CDR3 runs 14 residues. CDR1 and CDR2 from the germline V gene are LGHNA and YSLEER. The sample holds one count of this clone. The sample was T cells isolated from PBMCs. The chain recombines TRBV4-3 with TRBJ2-7; the match to TRBD2 covers 9 bases. This receptor was taken from a human donor in good health. The CDR3 is CASSPKVAGVEQYF. Written as DNA, the CDR3 is TGCGCCAGCAGCCCGAAGGTAGCGGGAGTCGAGCAGTACTTC.